The entry below describes one T cell receptor (beta chain). Its antigen is unidentified. This specimen belongs to a study of CD8 T cells in ankylosing spondylitis. CDR1 and CDR2 (germline): DFQATT, SNEGSKA (reference sequence). The CDR3 has 13 residues. V lost 3 bases, J lost 0 bases, and 7 bases lay in between. Findings of the study overall: Matched synovial fluid from ankylosing spondylitis patients was reported to be enriched for disease-linked clones. With a CD8+ phenotype, disease-linked clones were relatively rare in peripheral blood. Ankylosing spondylitis blood appeared to be characterized by a TCR beta motif of roughly eight highly homologous variants. Reactive arthritis synovial fluid and blood previously showed some of these motif variants.

5'-RACE, quantitative and with molecular barcodes, yielded the TCR beta libraries. TCRdb re-derived calls from the 5' RACE reads in MiXCR, one entry per CDR3 protein. Altogether 450,000 or so distinct CDR3 sequences are present, roughly 26% being singletons, with the ten largest covering 0.89%. The TCR was taken from a male donor with ankylosing spondylitis. Sequencing was carried out using blood, either unsorted or a sorted T cell fraction (not recorded which). This chain links TRBV20-1 with TRBJ2-3, with no clear D. The CDR3 region has the DNA TGCAGTGCTAGGAGGCATAGCACAGATACGCAGTATTTT. This gives the protein CSARRHSTDTQYF.